Listed below are T cell receptor beta chains from one sample, sequenced in a study of blood T cell repertoires in COVID-19. Libraries were prepared by immunoSEQ multiplex PCR; TCRdb keeps only in-frame clonotypes and omits some of them. In the table there are a few hundred thousand clones, around 89% of which are singletons. What was sequenced was peripheral blood. Receptor source: a young woman with COVID-19, enrolled during active disease. Both conserved end residues are part of each CDR3. The order of the fields is V gene, clone size, D gene, J gene, CDR3 DNA, CDR3 protein. The D gene is left open where the match is weak. Rows give clone size only sometimes, using once, few, many, or a class for an expanded clone.

v_gene: TRBV4-2
abundance: -
d_gene: -
j_gene: TRBJ2-7
CDR3nt: TGTGCCAGCAGCCAAGATTGGGACAACTCCTACGAGCAGTACTTC
CDR3aa: CASSQDWDNSYEQYF

v_gene: TRBV6-2/TRBV6-3
abundance: -
d_gene: TRBD1
j_gene: TRBJ2-2
CDR3nt: TGTGCCAGCAGTTACTGGACAGGGGGCGCCAGGGCCGGGGAGCTGTTTTTT
CDR3aa: CASSYWTGGARAGELFF

v_gene: TRBV7-2
abundance: -
d_gene: TRBD2
j_gene: TRBJ2-1
CDR3nt: TGTGCCAGCAGCTCCCCTAGCGGGAGGCGGAATGAGCAGTTCTTC
CDR3aa: CASSSPSGRRNEQFF

v_gene: TRBV7-9
abundance: -
d_gene: -
j_gene: TRBJ1-2
CDR3nt: TGTGCCAGCAGCTACAATTCGAGGGGGATTGGCTATGGCTACACCTTC
CDR3aa: CASSYNSRGIGYGYTF

v_gene: TRBV2
abundance: -
d_gene: TRBD2
j_gene: TRBJ2-2
CDR3nt: TGTGCCAGCAGAGAGACTAGCGGGAAGACCGGGGAGCTGTTTTTT
CDR3aa: CASRETSGKTGELFF

v_gene: TRBV5-1
abundance: -
d_gene: TRBD1
j_gene: TRBJ2-7
CDR3nt: TGCGCCAGCAGCTTGGAACAGGGGCGCGAGCAGTACTTC
CDR3aa: CASSLEQGREQYF

v_gene: TRBV9
abundance: -
d_gene: TRBD2
j_gene: TRBJ2-1
CDR3nt: TGTGCCAGCAGCGTAGCTCCCGGACTAGCGGGATTTGGCAATGAGCAGTTCTTC
CDR3aa: CASSVAPGLAGFGNEQFF

v_gene: TRBV5-8
abundance: -
d_gene: -
j_gene: TRBJ2-1
CDR3nt: TGTGCCAGCACCCCCTACCAGGTTTTGGTCGATGAGCAGTTCTTC
CDR3aa: CASTPYQVLVDEQFF

v_gene: TRBV6-5
abundance: -
d_gene: -
j_gene: TRBJ1-2
CDR3nt: TGTGCCAGCAGCCTCGGAGGTGAGCCCTATGGCTACACCTTC
CDR3aa: CASSLGGEPYGYTF

v_gene: TRBV24-1
abundance: once
d_gene: TRBD1
j_gene: TRBJ2-3
CDR3nt: TGTGCCACCAGCCAGACGCAGGGGGCGGCAATTGCAGATACGCAGTATTTT
CDR3aa: CATSQTQGAAIADTQYF

v_gene: TRBV10-3
abundance: -
d_gene: -
j_gene: TRBJ1-1
CDR3nt: TGTGCCATCGGCAGGGAGGACGGCACTGAAGCTTTCTTT
CDR3aa: CAIGREDGTEAFF

v_gene: TRBV6-5
abundance: -
d_gene: TRBD1
j_gene: TRBJ2-7
CDR3nt: TGTGCCAGCAGTAGGACAGGGGTCTACGAGCAGTACTTC
CDR3aa: CASSRTGVYEQYF

v_gene: TRBV10-2
abundance: -
d_gene: TRBD1
j_gene: TRBJ1-1
CDR3nt: TGCGCCAGCAGTGGGCCACAAGCCGACAGGGGCGCTGAAGCTTTCTTT
CDR3aa: CASSGPQADRGAEAFF

v_gene: TRBV7-2
abundance: -
d_gene: -
j_gene: TRBJ2-3
CDR3nt: TGTGCCAGCAGCTTAGAACACGCGGCAGATACGCAGTATTTT
CDR3aa: CASSLEHAADTQYF

v_gene: TRBV29-1
abundance: -
d_gene: -
j_gene: TRBJ1-1
CDR3nt: TGCAGCGTTGTATGGAGGGAAGGCACTGAAGCTTTCTTT
CDR3aa: CSVVWREGTEAFF

v_gene: TRBV14
abundance: -
d_gene: TRBD1
j_gene: TRBJ1-6
CDR3nt: TGTGCCAGCAGCCCGCAGGGGGTTTGGTCACCCCTCCACTTT
CDR3aa: CASSPQGVWSPLHF

v_gene: TRBV7-9
abundance: -
d_gene: -
j_gene: TRBJ2-6
CDR3nt: TGTGCCAGCAGCCCCCGGACGGGACTCTCTGGGGCCAACGTCCTGACTTTC
CDR3aa: CASSPRTGLSGANVLTF

v_gene: TRBV6-5
abundance: -
d_gene: -
j_gene: TRBJ2-7
CDR3nt: TGTGCCAGCAGTTACTCGACAGTACCTTTATCCTACGAGCAGTACTTC
CDR3aa: CASSYSTVPLSYEQYF

v_gene: TRBV11-2
abundance: -
d_gene: -
j_gene: TRBJ1-2
CDR3nt: TGTGCCAGCAGCTTAGAAAGGAGCAGGGACTACACCTTC
CDR3aa: CASSLERSRDYTF

v_gene: TRBV7-9
abundance: -
d_gene: -
j_gene: TRBJ1-4
CDR3nt: TGTGCCAGCAGCCTACAGGGCCGTAATGAAAAACTGTTTTTT
CDR3aa: CASSLQGRNEKLFF

v_gene: TRBV7-8
abundance: -
d_gene: TRBD1
j_gene: TRBJ1-6
CDR3nt: TGTGCCAGCAGCTTAACGACAGGGACTCTCTATAATTCACCCCTCCACTTT
CDR3aa: CASSLTTGTLYNSPLHF

v_gene: TRBV27
abundance: once
d_gene: TRBD2
j_gene: TRBJ2-3
CDR3nt: TGTGCCAGCAAGACTAGCGGGGGCAGCACAGATACGCAGTATTTT
CDR3aa: CASKTSGGSTDTQYF

v_gene: TRBV10-1
abundance: many
d_gene: -
j_gene: TRBJ2-1
CDR3nt: TGCGCCAGCAGTGAGTCCATAGTTAACCCAAGTGAGCAGTTCTTC
CDR3aa: CASSESIVNPSEQFF

v_gene: TRBV7-2
abundance: -
d_gene: -
j_gene: TRBJ1-2
CDR3nt: TGTGCCAGCAGCCCGGGCCCAAGGGAGTATGGCTACACCTTC
CDR3aa: CASSPGPREYGYTF